Following are 17 T cell receptor beta chains from one sample sequenced in a study of identifying expanded T cells in peripheral blood. Here immunoSEQ multiplex PCR was the method, and the copy in TCRdb shows in-frame clones only, minus some. The table records tens of thousands of clones, around 83% of them present only once. The specimen sequenced was blood. The receptors were gathered from a person between 18 and 69 years old in good health.

The V gene is TRBV5-4, the J gene TRBJ2-1; 7 bases match TRBD1. The length of the CDR3 is 15 residues. Germline loops: CDR1 SGHNT, CDR2 YYREEE (reference sequence). The V gene end was trimmed by 0 bases and the J gene end by 7 bases; junction bases not matched to a gene: 7. The CDR3 DNA reads TGTGCCAGCAGCTTGGGGGGGACAGCCGGAAATGAGCAGTTCTTC. Protein sequence: CASSLGGTAGNEQFF.

The rearrangement links TRBV6-5 to TRBJ2-5; D might be TRBD1 (5 bases). This CDR3 is 11 amino acids long. In germline, CDR1 is MNHEY, CDR2 SVGAGI. CDR3 bases: TGTGCTTCAGGGTATCAAGAGACCCAGTACTTC. Amino acids: CASGYQETQYF.

The chain couples TRBV11-2 to TRBJ1-2; perhaps TRBD1 as D (5 bases). V was trimmed by 3 bases and J by 1 base, leaving 15 bases between them. Germline V gene data show CDR1 as SGHAT and CDR2 as FQNNGV. This CDR3 has 16 residues. The DNA for the CDR3 is TGTGCCAGCAGCTTGTTTCGTGGCAGGGATAACTATGGCTACACCTTC. This sequence encodes CASSLFRGRDNYGYTF.

This clone was picked up one time. This rearrangement joins TRBV5-1 to TRBJ2-2, with D perhaps matching TRBD2 (5 bases). Germline V gene data show CDR1 as SGHRS and CDR2 as YFSETQ. V was clipped by 1 base and J by 0 bases, with 10 bases between them. This CDR3 has 16 residues. Written as DNA, the CDR3 is TGCGCCAGCAGCTTGCGGGGTCTCGCGAACACCGGGGAGCTGTTTTTT. Translation gives CASSLRGLANTGELFF. The full variable domain, with the rest looked up from reference TRBV5-1 and TRBJ2-2, is KAGVTQTPRYLIKTRGQQVTLSCSPISGHRSVSWYQQTPGQGLQFLFEYFSETQRNKGNFPGRFSGRQFSNSRSEMNVSTLELGDSALYLCASSLRGLANTGELFFGEGSRLTVL.

V usage is TRBV30 and J usage is TRBJ1-4, with a weak D call TRBD1 (5 bases). Germline V lookup: CDR1 GTSNPN, CDR2 SVGIG (reference sequence). The CDR3 runs to 14 residues. Between the trimmed V and J ends, which lost 0 bases and 8 bases, there was a span of 13 bases. CDR3 DNA: TGTGCCTGGAGTGTATCGGGGAGGGGCGAAAAACTGTTTTTT. This translates into CAWSVSGRGEKLFF.

V and J are TRBV6-5 and TRBJ2-1; D is uncertain. Germline values: CDR1 MNHEY, CDR2 SVGAGI. The CDR3 has 14 amino acids. Trimming took 7 bases from V and 7 from J, leaving 17 bases between them. The CDR3 here is CASTLGWGSNEQFF. The DNA of the CDR3 is TGTGCCAGCACTCTCGGGTGGGGTTCAAATGAGCAGTTCTTC.

This rearrangement joins TRBV5-8 to TRBJ2-2; D possibly matches TRBD1 or TRBD2 (5 bases each). Germline CDR1 SGHTS, CDR2 YDEGEE. V was shortened by 5 bases and J by 0 bases, with 23 bases between the two germline ends. The CDR3 contains 19 residues. The CDR3 DNA is TGTGCCAGCAGTACTATGTGGGGACCGGAGTTCGCGAACACCGGGGAGCTGTTTTTT. It translates to CASSTMWGPEFANTGELFF.

This clone appeared a few times. V is TRBV2 and J is TRBJ1-6; D unclear. The CDR3 is made up of 11 amino acids. Per the germline V gene, CDR1 is SNHLY and CDR2 is FYNNEI. V was clipped by 5 bases and J by 8 bases, with 4 bases between them. Written as DNA, the CDR3 is TGTGCCAGCAGTCCTTATTCACCCCTCCACTTT. Translated: CASSPYSPLHF.

The V and J genes are TRBV7-9 and TRBJ2-3; D assignment may be TRBD1 or TRBD2 (5 bases each). Germline V gene sequence: CDR1 SEHNR, CDR2 FQNEAQ (reference sequence). The CDR3 is 17 amino acids. V was shortened by 4 bases and J by 3 bases, with 20 bases between the two germline ends. The CDR3 loop is CASSSPPGRQTTDTQYF. The CDR3 region has the DNA TGTGCCAGCAGCTCGCCGCCGGGACGACAAACGACAGATACGCAGTATTTT. The full variable domain, its missing parts supplied by reference TRBV7-9 and TRBJ2-3, is DTGVSQNPRHKITKRGQNVTFRCDPISEHNRLYWYRQTLGQGPEFLTYFQNEAQLEKSRLLSDRFSAERPKGSFSTLEIQRTEQGDSAMYLCASSSPPGRQTTDTQYFGPGTRLTVL.

CDR3 in DNA: TGTGCCAGCAGCTTATTCTCCTACGAGCAGTACTTC. Protein sequence: CASSLFSYEQYF. The chain employs TRBV11-2 and TRBJ2-7, with unresolved D. The V gene's germline CDR1 is SGHAT and CDR2 FQNNGV. This CDR3 has 12 residues. Trimming cost V 2 bases and J 0 bases, with 2 bases left between them. Variable domain in full (rest from reference TRBV11-2 and TRBJ2-7): EAGVAQSPRYKIIEKRQSVAFWCNPISGHATLYWYQQILGQGPKLLIQFQNNGVVDDSQLPKDRFSAERLKGVDSTLKIQPAKLEDSAVYLCASSLFSYEQYFGPGTRLTVT.

This chain joins TRBV30 and TRBJ1-1; 7 bases agree with TRBD1. The V segment lost 2 bases and the J segment 7 bases; nucleotides outside the gene matches: 10. The CDR3 runs 14 residues. Germline lookup yields CDR1 GTSNPN and CDR2 SVGIG (reference sequence). The CDR3 is CAWSSVRGKIEAFF. CDR3 nucleotide sequence: TGTGCCTGGAGTAGTGTCAGGGGGAAGATTGAAGCTTTCTTT.

This rearrangement joins TRBV30 to TRBJ2-7; possible D gene TRBD2, 5 bases. Germline V gene sequence: CDR1 GTSNPN, CDR2 SVGIG (reference sequence). The CDR3 totals 13 residues. Trimming pared 2 bases from V and 3 bases from J, leaving 11 bases between. Here the CDR3 DNA reads TGTGCCTGGAGTACTCAGGCGGGCTACGAGCAGTACTTC. The encoded protein is CAWSTQAGYEQYF.

This rearrangement joins TRBV7-2 to TRBJ2-1; 10 nucleotides align to TRBD2. Germline CDR1 and CDR2: SGHTA and FQGNSA. Trimming took 1 base from V and 9 from J; bases not matched to a gene: 6. This CDR3 is 15 amino acids long. This CDR3 is CASSLVSGGSGEQFF. The CDR3 DNA sequence: TGTGCCAGCAGCTTAGTTAGCGGGGGGTCAGGTGAGCAGTTCTTC.

This chain links TRBV11-1 with TRBJ1-1; TRBD1 agrees at 9 bases. This CDR3 spans 16 amino acids. Per germline, CDR1 SGHAT and CDR2 FQDESV (reference sequence). Germline trimming cut 1 base from V and 1 base from J; bases unmatched to any gene: 4. CDR3 protein: CASSLDPGQGNTEAFF. As DNA, the CDR3 is TGTGCCAGCAGCTTAGACCCGGGACAGGGGAACACTGAAGCTTTCTTT.

The rearrangement joins TRBV5-1 to TRBJ2-7; 9 positions agree with TRBD1. Germline V lookup: CDR1 SGHRS, CDR2 YFSETQ. V trimming: 0 bases; J trimming: 4 bases; junction bases outside the gene matches: 5. The CDR3 is 15 residues long. CDR3 region: CASSLDRGLVYEQYF. The CDR3 coding sequence is TGCGCCAGCAGCTTGGACAGGGGGCTCGTTTACGAGCAGTACTTC.

The chain uses TRBV5-1 and TRBJ1-5; TRBD1 agrees at 8 bases. The V and J ends lost 2 bases and 6 bases, in that order; junction bases with no gene match: 4. CDR1 is SGHRS and CDR2 is YFSETQ in the germline V gene. The CDR3 totals 14 residues. CDR3 loop: CASSFTGGSQPQHF. For the CDR3, the DNA is TGCGCCAGCAGCTTCACAGGGGGGAGTCAGCCCCAGCATTTT.

The V and J genes are TRBV6-5 and TRBJ2-7; D remains ambiguous. The CDR3 has 12 amino acids. Trimming removed 5 bases at V and 2 bases at J, with 7 bases between. Germline-derived CDR1 and CDR2 are MNHEY and SVGAGI. Here the CDR3 reads CASSRTPYEQYF. The CDR3 coding sequence is TGTGCCAGCAGTCGTACCCCCTACGAGCAGTACTTC.